This TCR beta chain was sequenced for a study of blood T cell repertoires in COVID-19. Overall study context: There were acute and convalescent COVID-19 samples, and they came from the United States, Italy and Spain. PBMCs, B-cell-depleted T cells, or T cells provided the cDNA or gDNA that made up the material.

Seattle patients were enrolled during active infection and followed longitudinally. Authors' processing steps: The assay estimated nucleated cells by amplifying reference gene primers. Clones were sequenced by immunoSEQ multiplex PCR, and TCRdb holds only the in-frame ones, with some missing. V and J calls and clone size are as listed in that table; D and trimming were resolved from the DNA. The repertoire includes about 220,000 clones, 75% to 85% of them detected once, and 2% to 3% sits in the top ten. With V trimmed by 5 bases and J by 4 bases, 8 bases remained unmatched. The CDR3 spans 15 residues. The V gene's germline CDR1 is SGHTA and CDR2 FQGTGA.

V usage is TRBV7-3 and J usage is TRBJ1-2; 9 nucleotides agree with TRBD1. The sequencing sample was made of peripheral blood. This clonotype originated in a woman aged 65 to 85 with COVID-19, enrolled during active disease. CDR3: CASSPRQGVGYGYTF. As DNA, the CDR3 is TGTGCCAGCAGCCCACGACAGGGGGTCGGCTATGGCTACACCTTC.